This T cell receptor (beta chain) is drawn from a study of blood T cell repertoires in COVID-19. Some clones are missing from TCRdb's copy, which holds only in-frame ones; the method was immunoSEQ multiplex PCR. The table includes approximately 170,000 clones, approximately 77% detected once. V dropped 0 bases and J dropped 7 bases, with 16 bases sitting between them. The CDR3 has 16 residues. Per germline, CDR1 LNHNV and CDR2 YYDKDF (reference sequence). The chain links TRBV15 to TRBJ2-1, with D perhaps TRBD1 (7 bases). The sequence came from a woman older than 75 with active or convalescent COVID-19. Material: peripheral blood. The CDR3 protein is CATSRDWQGGRNEQFF. The CDR3 DNA is TGTGCCACCAGCAGAGATTGGCAGGGGGGACGGAATGAGCAGTTCTTC.